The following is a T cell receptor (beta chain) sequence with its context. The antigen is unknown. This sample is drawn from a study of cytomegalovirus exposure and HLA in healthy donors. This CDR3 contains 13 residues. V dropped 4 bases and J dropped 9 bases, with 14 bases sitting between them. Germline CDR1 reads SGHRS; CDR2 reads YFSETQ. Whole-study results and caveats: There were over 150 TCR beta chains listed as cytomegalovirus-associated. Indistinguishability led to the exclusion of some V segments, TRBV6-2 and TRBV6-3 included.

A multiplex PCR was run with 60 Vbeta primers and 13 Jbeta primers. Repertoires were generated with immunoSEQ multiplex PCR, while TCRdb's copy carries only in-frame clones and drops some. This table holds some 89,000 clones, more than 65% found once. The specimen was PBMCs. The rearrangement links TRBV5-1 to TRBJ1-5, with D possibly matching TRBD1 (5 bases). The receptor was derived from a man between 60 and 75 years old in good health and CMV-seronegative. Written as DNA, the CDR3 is TGCGCCAGCAGCCCGGGGGTTTCGAGGCCCCAGCATTTT. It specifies CASSPGVSRPQHF.